Listed here are 23 T cell receptor beta chains from one sample, sequenced in a study of CXCR3-negative and CXCR3-positive naive CD8 T cells. Antigens for these TCRs are unknown. Study-wide findings and caveats: Naive cells positive for CXCR3 carried more hydrophobic TRB CDR3s than CXCR3-negative ones.

The libraries of TRB cDNA were prepared using 5' RACE with UMI labels. TCRdb reanalyzed the 5' RACE reads, giving one entry per CDR3 protein sequence and no DNA. This table lists about 150,000 distinct CDR3 sequences. The sequencing sample was made of naive CXCR3+ CD8+ T cells from blood. Regarding subset: CD45RO-CCR7+CD27+CD95- naive CD8+ T cells expressing CXCR3 (TNR3+). The receptors derive from a human donor in good health. Some clones in this sample may be carry-over from other donors' samples.

The rearrangement uses TRBV6-5 and TRBJ2-2. Germline V gives CDR1 MNHEY, CDR2 SVGAGI. The CDR3 runs 16 residues. CDR3 sequence: CASSYSQDPKAGGLFF.

The J gene is TRBJ1-2, the V gene TRBV24-1. The CDR3 consists of 16 residues. Germline assignment: CDR1 KGHDR and CDR2 SFDVKD. CDR3 loop: CATSDFRGGTDYGYTF.

The V and J genes are TRBV15 and TRBJ2-1. The CDR3 runs 16 residues. Germline values: CDR1 LNHNV, CDR2 YYDKDF (reference sequence). Here the CDR3 reads CATSMTKAYSYNEQFF. The full variable domain, with the rest looked up from reference TRBV15 and TRBJ2-1, is DAMVIQNPRYQVTQFGKPVTLSCSQTLNHNVMYWYQQKSSQAPKLLFHYYDKDFNNEADTPDNFQSRRPNTSFCFLDIRSPGLGDTAMYLCATSMTKAYSYNEQFFGPGTRLTVL.

The chain employs TRBV28 and TRBJ1-1. Germline loops: CDR1 MDHEN, CDR2 SYDVKM. The CDR3 is 13 amino acids. CDR3 residues: CASRPLQGTEAFF.

The chain joins TRBV25-1 to TRBJ1-1. The CDR3 spans 16 residues. Germline CDR1 reads MGHDK; CDR2 reads SYGVNS. This CDR3 reads CASSEFGAGVNTEAFF.

The chain has TRBV12-3 or TRBV12-4 and TRBJ2-7; TCRdb's D gene call, TRBD1, goes unchecked for lack of DNA. The CDR3 spans 14 residues. The CDR3 loop is CASSVGRNSYEQYF.

The gene calls are TRBV6-5 and TRBJ1-5. The CDR3 is made up of 15 amino acids. Germline V gene data show CDR1 as MNHEY and CDR2 as SVGAGI. CDR3 protein: CASTTRRDSNQPQHF.

The rearrangement uses TRBV5-1 and TRBJ2-1; the TRBD2 assignment by TCRdb is unverifiable without DNA. The germline V gene has CDR1 SGHRS and CDR2 YFSETQ. CDR3 size: 15 residues. Here the CDR3 reads CASNERRSSYNEQFF.

The chain couples TRBV11-2 to TRBJ2-2; there is no DNA to check the TCRdb D call of TRBD1. Germline lookup yields CDR1 SGHAT and CDR2 FQNNGV. There are 16 residues in the CDR3. CDR3: CASSLGSGGYTGELFF.

The CDR3 reads CSALRTGGQSYEQYF. V usage is TRBV20-1 and J usage is TRBJ2-7; without DNA, the TCRdb call of TRBD1 cannot be checked. Germline V gene data show CDR1 as DFQATT and CDR2 as SNEGSKA (reference sequence). There are 15 residues in the CDR3.

The chain joins TRBV29-1 to TRBJ2-7; TCRdb calls TRBD1, which cannot be checked without DNA. The CDR3 has 13 amino acids. Germline CDR1 SQVTM, CDR2 ANQGSEA. The CDR3 region is CSVEGTGIYEQYF.

The rearrangement links TRBV5-6 to TRBJ1-1; the D gene TCRdb calls, TRBD1, cannot be checked with no DNA. The CDR3 has 13 amino acids. Germline CDR1 and CDR2: SGHDT and YYEEEE. The CDR3 loop is CASAGRGHAEAFF.

This rearrangement joins TRBV19 to TRBJ2-1; TCRdb gives TRBD1 as the D gene, but with no DNA this cannot be confirmed. The CDR3 sequence is 13 residues long. Germline lookup yields CDR1 LNHDA and CDR2 SQIVND (reference sequence). CDR3 region: CASSMRGYGEQFF.

This rearrangement joins TRBV29-1 to TRBJ2-1; TCRdb's D gene call, TRBD1, goes unchecked for lack of DNA. This CDR3 region has 16 residues. Germline V gives CDR1 SQVTM, CDR2 ANQGSEA. CDR3 sequence: CSVEVVRTGGYNEQFF.

The chain joins TRBV9 to TRBJ2-6. CDR3 length: 20 amino acids. CDR1 is SGDLS and CDR2 is YYNGEE in the germline V gene. CDR3 sequence: CASSVDSRDFSHSGANVLTF.

This chain joins TRBV28 and TRBJ2-5; the TCRdb call, TRBD1, lacks DNA for checking. The CDR3 length is 12 residues. Germline CDR1 is MDHEN and CDR2 is SYDVKM. This CDR3 reads CASSFAPVTQYF.

The V gene is TRBV4-2, the J gene TRBJ2-2. CDR3 length equals 13 residues. In germline, CDR1 is LGHNA, CDR2 YNFKEQ. The CDR3 loop is CASSQENTGELFF.

V gene TRBV27 combines with J gene TRBJ2-1. The length of the CDR3 is 14 residues. CDR1 MNHEY and CDR2 SMNVEV come from the germline V gene (reference sequence). CDR3 in amino acids: CASSLAGPYNEQFF.

The chain couples TRBV28 to TRBJ2-5; the D call from TCRdb, TRBD1, cannot be confirmed without DNA. Looked up from germline, CDR1 is MDHEN and CDR2 is SYDVKM. This CDR3 has 16 amino acids. CDR3 in amino acids: CASSVRGGGLKETQYF.

CDR3 residues: CVALDGLQETQYF. V gene TRBV29-1 combines with J gene TRBJ2-5; TCRdb indicates TRBD1, and absent DNA this call remains unverified. CDR1 and CDR2 from the germline V gene are SQVTM and ANQGSEA. The CDR3 has 13 residues.

This CDR3 is CASSTGRDNEKLFF. J is TRBJ1-4 and V is TRBV12-3 or TRBV12-4; the D call from TCRdb, TRBD1, cannot be confirmed without DNA. The CDR3 totals 14 residues.

J is TRBJ2-5 and V is TRBV12-5. The CDR3 runs to 14 residues. Germline lookup yields CDR1 LGHNT and CDR2 FRNRAP. The CDR3 sequence is CASGLVGRWETQYF.

CDR3 sequence: CASSLETGTDRYTF. The chain joins TRBV19 to TRBJ1-2; TCRdb names TRBD1, which stays unverified in the absence of DNA. CDR3 size: 14 residues. In germline, CDR1 is LNHDA, CDR2 SQIVND (reference sequence).